This T cell receptor beta chain is from a study of cytomegalovirus exposure and HLA in healthy donors. Study-level findings and limits: Researchers catalogued around 150 TCR beta chains as cytomegalovirus-associated.

Per germline, CDR1 GTSNPN and CDR2 SVGIG (reference sequence). Deletions cut 0 bases from V and 5 bases from J, with 17 bases between. The CDR3 is made up of 15 amino acids. From the approximately 120-subject validation cohort, which was separate from the roughly 680-subject first cohort, the donors were drawn. Sequencing was performed with immunoSEQ multiplex PCR; in TCRdb, only in-frame clones are kept and a portion is missing. The repertoire consists of about 400,000 clones, with roughly 90% occurring once and the leading ten covering around 0.8%. In the case of this clone: What it binds is not known.

The TCR comes from a woman between 18 and 30 years old in good health and CMV-seronegative. The rearrangement joins TRBV30 to TRBJ2-7; D perhaps matches TRBD2 (7 bases). The source material was PBMCs. The CDR3 reads CAWSVGGGLGNEQYF. CDR3 nucleotide sequence: TGTGCCTGGAGTGTAGGGGGGGGGCTAGGGAACGAGCAGTACTTC.